Described below is a single T cell receptor beta chain sequence and its context. The length of the CDR3 is 16 residues. Trimming removed 4 bases from V and 10 bases from J, with 26 bases in between. Germline values: CDR1 MNHEY, CDR2 SVGAGI. The data derive from a study of shared clonotypes between healthy human individuals. Across the study: CD4 naive cells filled three plates per donor, CD4 memory three, CD8 naive two and CD8 memory one.

The data were produced by immunoSEQ multiplex PCR, yet TCRdb's version contains in-frame clones alone and is incomplete. The table has 2 million to 3 million clones, under 95% seen once. Sequencing used naive CD4+ T cells from PBMCs. Indicated subset: CD45RA+ positively selected. V and J are TRBV6-5 and TRBJ2-7, with D perhaps TRBD2 (6 bases). The sequence was collected from a man between 18 and 29 years old in good health. Some clones in this sample may be carry-over from other donors' samples. The CDR3 spells CASSSNTKTGSRDQYF. Here the CDR3 DNA reads TGTGCCAGCAGTTCTAATACGAAAACAGGATCGCGGGATCAGTACTTC.